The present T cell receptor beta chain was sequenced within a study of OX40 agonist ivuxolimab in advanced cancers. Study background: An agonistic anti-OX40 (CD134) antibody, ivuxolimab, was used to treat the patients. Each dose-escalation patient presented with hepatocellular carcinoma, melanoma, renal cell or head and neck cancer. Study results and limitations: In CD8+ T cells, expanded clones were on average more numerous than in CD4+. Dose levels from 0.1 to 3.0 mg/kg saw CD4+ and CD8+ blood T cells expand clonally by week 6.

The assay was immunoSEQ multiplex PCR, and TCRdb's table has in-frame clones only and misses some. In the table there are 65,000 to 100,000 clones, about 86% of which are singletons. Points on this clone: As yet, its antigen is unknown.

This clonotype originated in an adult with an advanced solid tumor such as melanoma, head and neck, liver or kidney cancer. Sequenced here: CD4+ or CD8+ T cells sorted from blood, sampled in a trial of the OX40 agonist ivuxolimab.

CDR3 bases: TGCGCCAGCAGCCGGGGAGTGGGGCGGGAGGGCCGCTACGAGCAGTACTTC. The encoded protein is CASSRGVGREGRYEQYF. The chain is built from TRBV4-1 and TRBJ2-7; 9 nucleotides agree with TRBD2. There are 17 residues in the CDR3. The trim removed 4 bases at V and 3 bases at J, leaving 13 bases unmatched. Germline assignment: CDR1 MGHRA and CDR2 YSYEKL.